The 11 T cell receptor beta chains below were found in one sample sequenced in a study of HIV-infected patients and healthy controls. Each CDR3 protein is one row after TCRdb ran MiXCR on the 5' RACE reads. The table has about 64,000 distinct CDR3 sequences, 15% to 20% seen once. Sequencing was carried out using CD4+ T cells from blood. Every receptor here comes from a human donor in good health.

There are many counts of this clonotype. This chain uses TRBV2 with TRBJ2-1, with 10 bases aligning to TRBD2. V trimming: 4 bases; J trimming: 8 bases; junction bases outside the gene matches: 5. The length of the CDR3 is 14 residues. Germline CDR1 is SNHLY and CDR2 is FYNNEI. The DNA for the CDR3 is TGTGCCAGCAGTGCTGGTCTAGCGGGAGATGAGCAGTTCTTC. It encodes CASSAGLAGDEQFF.

This clonotype came up a few times. This chain uses TRBV7-9 with TRBJ2-7; 7 nucleotides align to TRBD1. With 2 bases clipped from V and 0 bases from J, the junction kept 10 bases outside the gene matches. The germline CDR1 and CDR2 sequences are SEHNR and FQNEAQ (reference sequence). The CDR3 runs to 17 residues. This chain's CDR3 is CASSLRSSGTDSYEQYF. The CDR3 region has the DNA TGTGCCAGCAGCTTAAGGTCCTCCGGGACAGACTCCTACGAGCAGTACTTC.

The rearrangement links TRBV29-1 to TRBJ1-5, with D possibly being TRBD1 (5 bases). Germline V gene data show CDR1 as SQVTM and CDR2 as ANQGSEA. Deletions cut 5 bases from V and 0 bases from J, with 11 bases between. There are 14 residues in the CDR3. The CDR3 DNA is TGCAGCGTTTGGGACGGTTATAGCAATCAGCCCCAGCATTTT. It is translated as CSVWDGYSNQPQHF.

This clonotype was detected ten times or more. V and J are TRBV11-2 and TRBJ1-2; D not resolved. This CDR3 spans 12 amino acids. The V end lost 0 bases, the J end lost 8 bases, and 7 bases lay between the germline ends. CDR1 and CDR2 (germline): SGHAT, FQNNGV. In DNA form, the CDR3 reads TGTGCCAGCAGCTTAGATAAGTTGGGCTACACCTTC. Its translation is CASSLDKLGYTF.

This sequence joins TRBV5-1 and TRBJ1-5; unclear D gene. The CDR3 sequence is 18 residues long. V was shortened by 4 bases and J by 0 bases, with 20 bases between the two germline ends. The germline V gene encodes CDR1 SGHRS and CDR2 YFSETQ. The CDR3 bases are TGCGCCAGCAGCCGTACATCCTTTACGGAGAATAGCAATCAGCCCCAGCATTTT. Its translation is CASSRTSFTENSNQPQHF.

This clonotype was recorded a few times. The rearrangement uses TRBV6-5 and TRBJ2-1; 7 bases fit TRBD1. This CDR3 contains 15 residues. CDR1 is MNHEY, CDR2 SVGAGI, per germline. The V gene end was trimmed by 10 bases and the J gene end by 7 bases; junction bases not matched to a gene: 16. Written as DNA, the CDR3 is TGTGCCACCAGAGAGGGGGCCGTCAGGGGGAATGAGCAGTTCTTC. Translated: CATREGAVRGNEQFF.

The chain recombines TRBV4-1 with TRBJ2-1; TRBD1 or TRBD2 may be the D gene (6 bases each). The germline V gene has CDR1 MGHRA and CDR2 YSYEKL. The V end was cut by 1 base, the J end by 3 bases, with 16 bases between. The CDR3 length is 17 residues. The CDR3 DNA follows: TGCGCCAGCAGCCAAGGAGGGGGGCGGGCATACTACAATGAGCAGTTCTTC. Its translation is CASSQGGGRAYYNEQFF.

This clonotype was recorded a few times. This chain uses TRBV5-1 with TRBJ1-2; 7 bases align to TRBD1. The germline CDR1 and CDR2 sequences are SGHRS and YFSETQ. The CDR3 is made up of 16 amino acids. Germline trimming cut 3 bases from V and 2 bases from J; bases unmatched to any gene: 10. This CDR3 reads CASSSGQEQLNYGYTF. DNA of the CDR3: TGCGCCAGCAGCTCCGGACAGGAGCAGTTGAACTATGGCTACACCTTC.

V and J are TRBV10-3 and TRBJ2-5; D gene uncertain. V was pared by 5 bases and J by 5 bases, with 18 bases between. The CDR3 has 15 residues. Germline V CDR1 and CDR2: ENHRY, SYGVKD. The CDR3, as DNA: TGTGCCATCAGTAGCCAGCTCCAACCTGGGGAGACCCAGTACTTC. Translation gives CAISSQLQPGETQYF.

This clonotype was detected only a few times. The chain recombines TRBV11-3 with TRBJ2-1; D not resolved. V lost 5 bases to trimming and J lost 0 bases, with 11 bases between them. The germline gives CDR1 SGHNT, CDR2 YENEEA. The CDR3 is 15 residues long. The CDR3 spells CASSGIMGSYNEQFF. As DNA, the CDR3 is TGTGCCAGCAGCGGCATTATGGGCTCCTACAATGAGCAGTTCTTC.

This clonotype has a count of ten or more. V is TRBV6-1 and J is TRBJ1-5, with D perhaps matching TRBD1 (5 bases). V was clipped by 4 bases and J by 3 bases, with 10 bases between them. Germline CDR1 is MNHNS and CDR2 is SASEGT. The CDR3 is 14 residues long. The CDR3 loop is CASSAQGINQPQHF. In nucleotides, the CDR3 is TGTGCCAGCAGTGCCCAGGGAATCAATCAGCCCCAGCATTTT.